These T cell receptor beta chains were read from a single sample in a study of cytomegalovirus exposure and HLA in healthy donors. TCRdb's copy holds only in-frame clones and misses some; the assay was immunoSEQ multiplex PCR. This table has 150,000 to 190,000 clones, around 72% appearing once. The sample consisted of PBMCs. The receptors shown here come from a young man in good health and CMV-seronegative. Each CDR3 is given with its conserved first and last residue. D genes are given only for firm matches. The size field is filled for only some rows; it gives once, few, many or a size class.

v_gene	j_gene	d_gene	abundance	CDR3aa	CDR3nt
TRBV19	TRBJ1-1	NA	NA	CASSIQLEDTEAFF	TGTGCCAGTAGTATACAGCTAGAGGACACTGAAGCTTTCTTT
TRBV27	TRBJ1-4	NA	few	CASSLSIGDKEKLFF	TGTGCCAGCAGTTTATCGATTGGGGACAAAGAAAAACTGTTTTTT
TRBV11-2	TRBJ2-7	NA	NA	CASSPREAASSYEQYF	TGTGCCAGCAGCCCCCGAGAAGCGGCAAGCTCCTATGAGCAGTACTTC
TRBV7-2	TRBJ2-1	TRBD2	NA	CASSLGGSKSYNEQFF	TGTGCCAGCAGCTTAGGCGGGAGCAAATCCTACAATGAGCAGTTCTTC
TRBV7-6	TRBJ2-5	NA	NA	CASSLVAGRETQYF	TGTGCCAGCAGCTTAGTTGCGGGGCGGGAGACCCAGTACTTC
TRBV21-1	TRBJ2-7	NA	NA	CASSKALFPRTAIYEQYF	TGTGCCAGCAGCAAAGCGCTCTTTCCTCGGACAGCGATCTACGAGCAGTACTTC
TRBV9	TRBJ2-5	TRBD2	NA	CASSGGGNLLREQYF	TGTGCCAGCAGCGGGGGGGGGAACCTTTTAAGGGAGCAGTACTTC
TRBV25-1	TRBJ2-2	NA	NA	CASGWTRNTGELFF	TGTGCCAGCGGCTGGACAAGGAACACCGGGGAGCTGTTTTTT
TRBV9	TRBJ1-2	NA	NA	CASSPRTQRLYGYTF	TGTGCCAGCAGCCCTCGGACACAACGTCTCTATGGCTACACCTTC
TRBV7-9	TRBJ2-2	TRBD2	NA	CASSLVLAGTGELFF	TGTGCCAGCAGCTTAGTACTAGCGGGAACCGGGGAGCTGTTTTTT
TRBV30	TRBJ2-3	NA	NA	CAWSPIGESRGSSTDTQYF	TGTGCCTGGAGTCCCATAGGGGAAAGTAGGGGTTCTAGCACAGATACGCAGTATTTT
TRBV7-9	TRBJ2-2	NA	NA	CASSLAGELFF	TGTGCCAGCAGCTTAGCCGGGGAGCTATTTTTT
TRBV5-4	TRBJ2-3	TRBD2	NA	CASSLGREVGDAQYF	TGTGCCAGCAGCTTGGGGCGGGAGGTGGGAGATGCGCAGTATTTT
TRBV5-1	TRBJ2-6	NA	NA	CASSLGQLSGANVLTF	TGCGCCAGCAGCTTGGGACAGCTCTCTGGGGCCAACGTCCTGACTTTC
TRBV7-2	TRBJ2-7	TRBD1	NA	CASSLRTGVPYEQYF	TGTGCCAGCAGCCTCCGGACAGGGGTCCCCTACGAGCAGTACTTC
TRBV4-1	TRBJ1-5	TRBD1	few	CASSQEGTGDSYSNQPQHF	TGCGCCAGCAGCCAAGAAGGGACAGGGGATTCTTATAGCAATCAGCCCCAGCATTTT
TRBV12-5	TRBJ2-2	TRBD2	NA	CASAPFSGPANTGELFF	TGTGCTAGTGCCCCATTTAGCGGGCCTGCGAACACCGGGGAGCTGTTTTTT
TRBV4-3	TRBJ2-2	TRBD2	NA	CASSQETVLAGDPGELFF	TGCGCCAGCAGCCAAGAAACAGTGTTGGCGGGAGATCCCGGGGAGCTGTTTTTT
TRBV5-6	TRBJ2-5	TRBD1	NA	CASSATGEETQYF	TGTGCCAGCAGCGCCACAGGGGAAGAGACCCAGTACTTC
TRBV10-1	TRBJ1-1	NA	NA	CASSDPGGTEAFF	TGCGCCAGCAGTGATCCCGGGGGCACTGAAGCTTTCTTT
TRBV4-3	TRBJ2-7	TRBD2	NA	CASSQGLAGTEQYF	TGCGCCAGCAGCCAAGGACTAGCGGGAACCGAGCAGTACTTC
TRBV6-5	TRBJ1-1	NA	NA	CASSPVKGIELAFF	TGTGCCAGCAGCCCCGTGAAGGGGATTGAATTGGCTTTCTTT
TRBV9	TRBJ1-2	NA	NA	CASSPVFFYGYTF	TGTGCCAGCAGCCCTGTATTCTTCTATGGCTACACCTTC
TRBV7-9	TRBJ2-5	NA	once	CASSLVPGGQETQYF	TGTGCCAGCAGCTTAGTTCCCGGCGGCCAGGAGACCCAGTACTTC
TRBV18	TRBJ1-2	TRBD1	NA	CASSPRTGDGYTF	TGTGCCAGCTCACCCCGGACAGGGGATGGCTACACCTTC
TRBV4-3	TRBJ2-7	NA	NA	CASSQDRSYEQYF	TGCGCCAGCAGCCAAGACAGAAGCTACGAGCAGTACTTC
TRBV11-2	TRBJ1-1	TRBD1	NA	CASSVDRGTEAFF	TGTGCCAGCAGCGTCGACAGGGGAACTGAAGCTTTCTTT
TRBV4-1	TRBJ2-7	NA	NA	CASSYTGRNSYEQYF	TGCGCCAGCAGCTATACAGGACGAAACTCCTACGAGCAGTACTTC
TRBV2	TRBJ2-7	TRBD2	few	CASSATSGTYEQYF	TGTGCCAGCAGTGCGACTAGCGGGACCTACGAGCAGTACTTC
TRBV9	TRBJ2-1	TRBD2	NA	CASSVGGSGADEQFF	TGTGCCAGCAGCGTCGGGGGGAGCGGGGCCGATGAGCAGTTCTTC
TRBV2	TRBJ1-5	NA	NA	CASSDREENQPQHF	TGTGCCAGCAGTGACAGGGAGGAGAATCAGCCCCAGCATTTT
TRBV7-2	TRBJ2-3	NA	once	CASSPIQGTDTQYF	TGTGCCAGCAGCCCTATACAGGGCACAGATACGCAGTATTTT
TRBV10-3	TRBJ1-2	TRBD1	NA	CAISERAGGNYGYTF	TGTGCCATCAGTGAGAGGGCAGGGGGGAACTATGGCTACACCTTC
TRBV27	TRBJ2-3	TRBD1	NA	CASSWLRGRTDTQYF	TGTGCCAGCAGTTGGCTCAGGGGGCGCACAGATACGCAGTATTTT
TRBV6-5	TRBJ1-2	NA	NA	CASKRTGTFHGYTF	TGTGCCAGCAAGAGGACCGGGACATTTCATGGCTACACCTTC
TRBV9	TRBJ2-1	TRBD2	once	CASSIQRETEQFF	TGTGCCAGCAGCATCCAGCGGGAGACTGAGCAGTTCTTC
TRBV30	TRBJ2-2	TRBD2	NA	CAWRPPGRVSTGELFF	TGTGCCTGGCGACCCCCGGGGAGGGTTAGCACCGGGGAGCTGTTTTTT
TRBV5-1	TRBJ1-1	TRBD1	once	CASSLAGDSYAFF	TGCGCCAGCAGCTTAGCTGGGGACAGTTACGCTTTCTTT
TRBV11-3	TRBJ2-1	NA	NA	CASSYRVLSEQFF	TGTGCCAGCAGCTACAGGGTATTGAGTGAGCAGTTCTTC
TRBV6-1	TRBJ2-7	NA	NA	CASSEAAPSGFF	TGTGCCAGCAGTGAAGCGGCGCCCTCCGGGTTCTTC
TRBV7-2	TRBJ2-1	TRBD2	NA	CASTLGLAGNNEQFF	TGTGCCAGCACTCTGGGACTAGCGGGAAACAATGAGCAGTTCTTC
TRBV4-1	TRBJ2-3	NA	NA	CASSPRQITPRSTDTQYF	TGCGCCAGCAGCCCGAGACAAATAACACCCCGTAGCACAGATACGCAGTATTTT
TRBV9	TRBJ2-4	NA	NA	CASSVGGGGGSIQYF	TGTGCCAGCAGCGTAGGAGGGGGAGGGGGGAGCATTCAGTACTTC
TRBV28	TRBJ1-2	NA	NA	CASSFISFKPGGYTF	TGTGCCAGCAGTTTTATATCATTTAAGCCGGGAGGCTACACCTTC
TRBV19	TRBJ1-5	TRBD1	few	CASTNRGQNQPQHF	TGTGCCAGTACAAACAGGGGCCAAAATCAGCCCCAGCATTTT
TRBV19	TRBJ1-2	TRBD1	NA	CASSWDWDSNYGYTF	TGTGCCAGTAGTTGGGACTGGGACAGTAACTATGGCTACACCTTC
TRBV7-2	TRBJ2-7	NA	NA	CASSLVRQAGEQYF	TGTGCCAGCAGCTTAGTCAGGCAGGCGGGCGAGCAGTACTTC
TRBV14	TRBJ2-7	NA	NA	CASSLGAYEQYF	TGTGCCAGCAGTTTAGGAGCCTACGAGCAGTACTTC
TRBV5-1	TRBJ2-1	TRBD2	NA	CASSPSLAGGPRGVF	TGCGCCAGCAGCCCCTCCCTAGCGGGAGGGCCAAGGGGGGTCTTC
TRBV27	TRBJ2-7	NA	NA	CASSLTGITHYEQYF	TGTGCCAGCAGTCTTACAGGGATCACTCACTACGAGCAGTACTTC
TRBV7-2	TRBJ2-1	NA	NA	CASSLGTGPYNEQFF	TGTGCCAGCAGCTTAGGCACAGGGCCCTACAATGAGCAGTTCTTC
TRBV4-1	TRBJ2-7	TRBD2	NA	CASSLGGTSGHYEQYF	TGCGCCAGCAGCCTGGGTGGGACTAGCGGACACTACGAGCAGTACTTC
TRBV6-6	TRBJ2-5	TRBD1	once	CASSPPSQGQETQYF	TGTGCCAGCAGTCCTCCTTCACAGGGGCAAGAGACCCAGTACTTC
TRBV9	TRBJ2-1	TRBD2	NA	CASSVVGSGGSYNEQFF	TGTGCCAGCAGCGTAGTGGGTAGCGGGGGTTCCTACAATGAGCAGTTCTTC
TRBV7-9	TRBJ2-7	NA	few	CASSTTFHEQYF	TGTGCCAGCAGCACAACGTTTCACGAGCAGTACTTC
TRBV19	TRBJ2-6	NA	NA	CASSIVAGLGSGANVLTF	TGTGCCAGTAGTATAGTGGCGGGGCTGGGCTCTGGGGCCAACGTCCTGACTTTC
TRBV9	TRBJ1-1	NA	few	CASSVGGPNTEAFF	TGTGCCAGCAGCGTAGGGGGCCCGAACACTGAAGCTTTCTTT